This T cell receptor (beta chain) was retrieved from a study of T cell responses to AZD1222 COVID-19 vaccine. Here immunoSEQ multiplex PCR was the method, and the copy in TCRdb shows in-frame clones only, minus some. The table has roughly 99,000 clones, about 90% seen once; the top ten hold about 6.6%. As concerns this clone: Antigen: not known.

CDR3 length: 16 amino acids. CDR1 and CDR2 (germline): SGHTA, FQGTGA. V gave up 5 bases and J gave up 1 base; unmatched junction bases: 2. General study results and limits: There were vaccine-associated CD4 TCRs across spike, dominant at 160-218 and 743-854. Baseline serostatus was positive in only 5 to 7 AZD1222 recipients. Donors skewed white British and female; clonal diversity was possibly underestimated.

The origin of this receptor is an adult in good health. This sample comprised peripheral blood, obtained on day 0 of AZD1222 vaccination. This sequence joins TRBV7-3 and TRBJ2-2; 12 bases fit TRBD2. CDR3 sequence (DNA): TGTGCCAGCAGCGAGGGACTAGCGGGGAACACCGGGGAGCTGTTTTTT. Translating it yields CASSEGLAGNTGELFF. Filled out from reference TRBV7-3 and TRBJ2-2, the complete variable domain reads GAGVSQTPSNKVTEKGKYVELRCDPISGHTALYWYRQSLGQGPEFLIYFQGTGAADDSGLPNDRFFAVRPEGSVSTLKIQRTERGDSAVYLCASSEGLAGNTGELFFGEGSRLTVL.